The 9 T cell receptor beta chains below come from one sample, sequenced in a study of T cell responses to AZD1222 COVID-19 vaccine (dated by TCRdb to about 2021). Receptor amplification or capture employed the immunoSEQ multiplex PCR assay. TCRdb stores this immuneACCESS table with in-frame sequences only. Part of the clones is absent; in the studies checked, under half of the shortfall reflects unresolved V genes, and no reason is known for the rest. The sample contains approximately 94,000 clones, more than 75% of them found a single time. The ten largest clones capture approximately 16% of the sample. This specimen's time point label, per the study, means: baseline before first vaccination. This material consisted of peripheral blood, taken on day 0 of AZD1222 vaccination. The receptors originated from an adult in good health.

The chain employs TRBV6-5 and TRBJ1-3; perhaps TRBD1 as D (6 bases). Trimming shortened V by 2 bases and J by 6 bases, and 8 bases separated the two germline ends. The CDR3 length is 13 residues. Per germline, CDR1 MNHEY and CDR2 SVGAGI. CDR3 bases: TGTGCCAGCAGTTACGCAGGGGAAAACACCATATATTTT. As protein: CASSYAGENTIYF.

The chain employs TRBV6-1 and TRBJ1-2; D gene unclear. The ends were cut back, 3 bases at V and 6 bases at J, with 11 bases in the middle. The CDR3 runs 13 residues. Per the germline V gene, CDR1 is MNHNS and CDR2 is SASEGT. CDR3 amino acids: CASSDNGVHGYTF. The CDR3 DNA reads as TGTGCCAGCAGTGATAATGGTGTACATGGCTACACCTTC.

The rearrangement joins TRBV29-1 to TRBJ2-1; no clear D gene. The CDR3 consists of 13 residues. V gave up 1 base and J gave up 7 bases, with 11 bases separating them. Germline loops: CDR1 SQVTM, CDR2 ANQGSEA. The CDR3 loop is CSVEVVFGNEQFF. CDR3 nucleotide sequence: TGCAGCGTTGAAGTTGTGTTTGGGAATGAGCAGTTCTTC.

This clone was detected only a few times. V is TRBV29-1 and J is TRBJ1-2; D is undetermined. The CDR3 loop spans 14 amino acids. The germline gives CDR1 SQVTM, CDR2 ANQGSEA. Trimming removed 7 bases from V and 0 bases from J, with 15 bases in between. The CDR3 here is CSATGGNSNYGYTF. CDR3 in DNA: TGCAGCGCCACGGGAGGGAATTCTAACTATGGCTACACCTTC.

This clone was detected only once. This chain joins TRBV7-9 and TRBJ2-1; 9 positions match TRBD1. The germline CDR1 and CDR2 sequences are SEHNR and FQNEAQ (reference sequence). V was clipped by 4 bases and J by 8 bases; unmatched bases: 0. The CDR3 length is 12 residues. The CDR3 protein is CASSWDRDEQFF. CDR3 in DNA: TGTGCCAGCAGCTGGGACAGGGATGAGCAGTTCTTC.

The V and J genes are TRBV20-1 and TRBJ2-5; unclear D gene. This CDR3 is 11 amino acids long. Trimming took 3 bases from V and 1 from J, leaving 3 bases between them. Germline V gives CDR1 DFQATT, CDR2 SNEGSKA (reference sequence). The CDR3 here is CSARTQETQYF. DNA of the CDR3: TGCAGTGCTAGGACCCAAGAGACCCAGTACTTC.

There are a few counts of this clone. CDR3 amino acids: CSASPGYNSPLHF. The CDR3 bases are TGCAGTGCTAGTCCTGGGTACAATTCACCCCTCCACTTT. The genes are TRBV20-1 and TRBJ1-6; D is unresolved. This CDR3 has 13 residues. Looked up from germline, CDR1 is DFQATT and CDR2 is SNEGSKA (reference sequence). Trimming removed 3 bases at V and 7 bases at J, with 10 bases between.

The chain joins TRBV28 to TRBJ2-5; no clear D. The CDR3 totals 13 residues. Looked up from germline, CDR1 is MDHEN and CDR2 is SYDVKM. Deletions cut 0 bases from V and 5 bases from J, with 7 bases between. In DNA form, the CDR3 reads TGTGCCAGCAGTTTATGGCTGGGCGAGACCCAGTACTTC. It encodes CASSLWLGETQYF.

The chain couples TRBV11-2 to TRBJ2-7, with 7 positions matching TRBD1. Germline CDR1 SGHAT, CDR2 FQNNGV. With V trimmed by 5 bases and J by 1 base, 14 bases remained unmatched. The CDR3 has 17 amino acids. CDR3 residues: CASSPLSGTASSYEQYF. For the CDR3, the DNA is TGTGCCAGCAGCCCCCTATCTGGGACAGCTTCATCCTACGAGCAGTACTTC.